The sequence of this TCR beta chain was determined in a study of cytomegalovirus exposure and HLA in healthy donors. Study-wide points: Rates of TCR association differed by HLA locus in a later analysis, with DRB1 highest and HLA-C lowest.

The V end was cut by 7 bases, the J end by 1 base, with 11 bases between. CDR1 is MDHEN, CDR2 SYDVKM, per germline. There are 13 residues in the CDR3. As to this clone: Its antigen is not known.

PCR used 60 Vbeta primers and 13 Jbeta primers. Some clones are missing from TCRdb's copy, which holds only in-frame ones; the method was immunoSEQ multiplex PCR. The sample holds about 110,000 clones; about 83% are singletons and the top ten take over 4%. V usage is TRBV28 and J usage is TRBJ2-7; D perhaps matches TRBD1 (5 bases). Sequenced input: PBMCs. This TCR derives from a female donor in good health and CMV-seropositive. CDR3: CASIQGRSYEQYF. The CDR3 DNA reads TGTGCCAGCATCCAGGGAAGGTCCTACGAGCAGTACTTC.